The 13 T cell receptor beta chains below all came from one sample that was sequenced in a study of shared clonotypes between healthy human individuals. Here immunoSEQ multiplex PCR was the method, and the copy in TCRdb shows in-frame clones only, minus some. The sample lists some 2,500,000 clones; more than 85% were seen once. Material: naive CD4+ T cells from PBMCs. Stated subset: CD45RA+ positively selected. These receptor sequences come from a man aged 18 to 30 in good health. Some clones in this sample may be carry-over from other donors' samples.

The chain links TRBV10-3 to TRBJ2-1; the D gene is possibly TRBD2 (6 bases). The CDR3 length is 12 residues. V gave up 8 bases and J gave up 10 bases, with 15 bases separating them. The germline gives CDR1 ENHRY, CDR2 SYGVKD. CDR3 sequence reads: CAIRVQGREQFF. As DNA, the CDR3 is TGTGCCATCCGGGTTCAAGGGAGGGAGCAGTTCTTC.

The CDR3 DNA follows: TGTGCCAGCAGCTTTAAGCCCGGGACTCACACCGGGGAGCTGTTTTTT. Amino acid sequence: CASSFKPGTHTGELFF. This chain connects TRBV7-6 to TRBJ2-2; TRBD2 is a possible D gene (6 bases). V dropped 3 bases and J dropped 3 bases, with 14 bases sitting between them. The CDR3 extends over 16 amino acids. Germline CDR1 reads SGHVS; CDR2 reads FNYEAQ.

The chain recombines TRBV18 with TRBJ2-3; D possibly uses TRBD1 or TRBD2 (5 bases each). Germline loops: CDR1 KGHSH, CDR2 LQKENI. V lost 6 bases to trimming and J lost 6 bases, with 22 bases between them. The CDR3 extends over 16 amino acids. CDR3 protein: CASSLGPEKYQDTQYF. For the CDR3, the DNA is TGTGCCAGCTCGCTGGGACCAGAAAAATACCAGGATACGCAGTATTTT. Together with reference TRBV18 and TRBJ2-3, the CDR3 gives the full variable domain: NAGVMQNPRHLVRRRGQEARLRCSPMKGHSHVYWYRQLPEEGLKFMVYLQKENIIDESGMPKERFSAEFPKEGPSILRIQQVVRGDSAAYFCASSLGPEKYQDTQYFGPGTRLTVL.

A single count supports this clone. DNA for the CDR3: TGTGCCAGCAGCACCCACACCGACTATTACTCCTACAATGAGCAGTTCTTC. Translated, it gives CASSTHTDYYSYNEQFF. The chain has TRBV9 and TRBJ2-1, with D perhaps TRBD2 (5 bases). This CDR3 comprises 17 residues. The germline V gene encodes CDR1 SGDLS and CDR2 YYNGEE. V was clipped by 4 bases and J by 0 bases, with 17 bases between them.

The chain links TRBV4-2 to TRBJ2-5; TRBD1 matches at 10 bases. V shed 0 bases, J shed 3 bases, and the junction held 4 bases outside the gene matches. The CDR3 length is 16 residues. In germline, CDR1 is LGHNA, CDR2 YNFKEQ. The CDR3 loop reads CASSQDGGTGEETQYF. In DNA, the CDR3 is TGTGCCAGCAGCCAAGATGGGGGGACAGGGGAAGAGACCCAGTACTTC.

For this clone: One end of the junction fails to match germline, which may point to a read error. This sequence joins TRBV9 and TRBJ1-2; 9 nucleotides line up with TRBD1. CDR1 and CDR2 (germline): SGDLS, YYNGEE. The CDR3 sequence is 13 residues long. The DNA of the CDR3 is TGTGCCAGCAGCTCCCGGGACAGGGCCCACAAGGACTTC. Its protein product is CASSSRDRAHKDF.

The CDR3 spells CSVEVGGSGANVLTF. The CDR3 region has the DNA TGCAGCGTTGAAGTCGGGGGTTCTGGGGCCAACGTCCTGACTTTC. The rearrangement links TRBV29-1 to TRBJ2-6; D is possibly TRBD2 (6 bases). V lost 1 base to trimming and J lost 1 base, with 8 bases between them. Germline V gene data show CDR1 as SQVTM and CDR2 as ANQGSEA. The CDR3 consists of 15 residues.

The rearrangement uses TRBV27 and TRBJ2-1; 13 positions agree with TRBD2. The germline gives CDR1 MNHEY, CDR2 SMNVEV (reference sequence). The V segment lost 5 bases and the J segment 7 bases; nucleotides outside the gene matches: 8. CDR3 length: 16 amino acids. The CDR3 DNA is TGTGCCAGCAGTGGCTGGACTAGCGGGAGAAGAAATGAGCAGTTCTTC. Its protein is CASSGWTSGRRNEQFF.

The chain employs TRBV13 and TRBJ2-7; 8 nucleotides agree with TRBD2. This CDR3 is 15 amino acids long. V lost 3 bases and J lost 4; bases outside the gene matches: 8. CDR1 and CDR2 from the germline V gene are PRHDT and FYEKMQ (reference sequence). The CDR3 sequence: CASSFERGGRYEQYF. CDR3 DNA: TGTGCCAGCAGCTTCGAGCGTGGCGGGAGGTACGAGCAGTACTTC.

This rearrangement joins TRBV2 to TRBJ2-3; D not certain. The germline gives CDR1 SNHLY, CDR2 FYNNEI. This CDR3 has 14 amino acids. Trimming left V 3 bases short and J 5 bases short, with 12 bases between. CDR3 bases: TGTGCCAGCAGTGAGCTCAGAAGTGGAGATACGCAGTATTTT. Protein sequence: CASSELRSGDTQYF.

The chain joins TRBV5-4 to TRBJ1-2; D not resolved. This CDR3 region has 13 residues. Trimming took 5 bases from V and 1 from J, leaving 9 bases between them. Germline assignment: CDR1 SGHNT and CDR2 YYREEE (reference sequence). CDR3 DNA sequence: TGTGCCAGCAGTCGTCTAGATAACTATGGCTACACCTTC. Amino acid sequence: CASSRLDNYGYTF.

V is TRBV5-1 and J is TRBJ2-7; no firm D call. The CDR3 length is 15 residues. V was shortened by 0 bases and J by 4 bases, with 14 bases between the two germline ends. Germline V gene data show CDR1 as SGHRS and CDR2 as YFSETQ. The CDR3 DNA reads TGCGCCAGCAGCTTGGTTCCGACTCGAACTTACGAGCAGTACTTC. It yields the protein CASSLVPTRTYEQYF.

The chain carries TRBV27 and TRBJ2-1; D possibly uses TRBD1 or TRBD2 (5 bases each). Germline CDR1 is MNHEY and CDR2 is SMNVEV (reference sequence). CDR3 size: 16 residues. V lost 5 bases and J 0 bases, leaving 14 bases between the germline ends. CDR3 nucleotide sequence: TGTGCCAGCAGTAGAGGGGCCCCCTTCTCCTACAATGAGCAGTTCTTC. Its protein product is CASSRGAPFSYNEQFF.